This note documents a single T cell receptor beta chain sequence. The antigen is undetermined. The source of the sample is a study of high-grade serous ovarian cancer treatment subgroups. Findings of the study overall: CDR1 and CDR2 were left unanalyzed; analyses focused on CDR3.

Generated by immunoSEQ multiplex PCR, the TCRdb table keeps only in-frame clones and is missing some. In the table there are 1,300 or so clones, around 77% of which are singletons. Tumor tissue was taken before any definitive surgery or chemotherapy was given. Germline values: CDR1 SGHTA, CDR2 FQGNSA. Unmatched junction bases numbered 4, after V lost 1 base and J lost 3 bases. The CDR3 sequence is 16 residues long. The source is a human donor with high-grade serous ovarian cancer. V is TRBV7-2 and J is TRBJ2-3, with 10 bases identical to TRBD2. Sequencing was performed on tumor tissue. CDR3 sequence (DNA): TGTGCCAGCAGCTTAGAAGCGGGGGGGGGTACAGATACGCAGTATTTT. It encodes CASSLEAGGGTDTQYF. Complete variable domain (other parts from reference TRBV7-2 and TRBJ2-3): GAGVSQSPSNKVTEKGKDVELRCDPISGHTALYWYRQSLGQGLEFLIYFQGNSAPDKSGLPSDRFSAERTGGSVSTLTIQRTQQEDSAVYLCASSLEAGGGTDTQYFGPGTRLTVL.